This T cell receptor beta chain is from a study of immune evolution from preneoplasia to lung adenocarcinoma. Study conclusions and caveats: Clonality was highest in normal lung, lower in later-stage lesions apparently.

Only in-frame clones appear in the TCRdb table, and some are missing; sequencing was by immunoSEQ multiplex PCR. The table includes about 4,600 clones, 80% to 85% detected once. About this clone itself: Its specificity is not known.

Germline V lookup: CDR1 MNHEY, CDR2 SMNVEV (reference sequence). Trimming shortened V by 3 bases and J by 0 bases, and 6 bases separated the two germline ends. The CDR3 runs 13 residues. Sequenced input: FFPE normal lung tissue adjacent to the tumor. This TCR was sampled from a person aged 50-70 years with lung adenocarcinoma. The chain combines TRBV27 with TRBJ2-7; D remains ambiguous. The CDR3 spells CASSFSNSYEQYF. The CDR3 DNA sequence: TGTGCCAGCAGTTTCAGCAACTCCTACGAGCAGTACTTC.